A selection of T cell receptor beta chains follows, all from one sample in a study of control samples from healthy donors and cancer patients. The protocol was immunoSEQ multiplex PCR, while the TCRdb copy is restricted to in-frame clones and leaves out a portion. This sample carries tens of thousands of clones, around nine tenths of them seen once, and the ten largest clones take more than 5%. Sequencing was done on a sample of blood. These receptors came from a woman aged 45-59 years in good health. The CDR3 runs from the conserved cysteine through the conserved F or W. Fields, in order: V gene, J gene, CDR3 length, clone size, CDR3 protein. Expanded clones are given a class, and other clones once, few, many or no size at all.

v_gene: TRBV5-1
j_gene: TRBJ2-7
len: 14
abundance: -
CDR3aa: CASSTGSKYYEQYF

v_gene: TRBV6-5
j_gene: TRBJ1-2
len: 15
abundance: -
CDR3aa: CASRRDRASHYGYTF

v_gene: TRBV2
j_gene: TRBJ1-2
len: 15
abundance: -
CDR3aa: CASRDRGRPTIGYTF

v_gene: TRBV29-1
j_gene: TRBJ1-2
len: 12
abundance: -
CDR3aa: CSAGTENYGYTF

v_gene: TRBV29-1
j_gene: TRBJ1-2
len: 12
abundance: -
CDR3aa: CSVVKGDYGYTF

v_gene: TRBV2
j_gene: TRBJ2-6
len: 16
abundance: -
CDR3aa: CASSEQGPSGANVLTF

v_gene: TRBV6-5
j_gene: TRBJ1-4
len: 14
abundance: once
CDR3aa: CASIDQVVGGKLFF

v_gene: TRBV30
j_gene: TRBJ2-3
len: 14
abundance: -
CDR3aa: CAWSVQLSTDTQYF

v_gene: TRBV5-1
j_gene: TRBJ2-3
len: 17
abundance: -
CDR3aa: CASSLRRAANLGDTQYF

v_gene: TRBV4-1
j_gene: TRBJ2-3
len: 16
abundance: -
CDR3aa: CASSQTGGLSTDTQYF

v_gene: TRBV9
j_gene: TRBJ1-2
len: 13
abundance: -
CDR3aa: CASSVDGTGTYNF

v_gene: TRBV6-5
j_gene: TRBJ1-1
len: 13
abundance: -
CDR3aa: CASGNDWNTEAFF

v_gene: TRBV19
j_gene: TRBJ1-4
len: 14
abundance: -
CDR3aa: CASSISVGDGKLFF

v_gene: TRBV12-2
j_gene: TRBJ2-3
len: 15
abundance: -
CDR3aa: CASRRRDRATDTQYF

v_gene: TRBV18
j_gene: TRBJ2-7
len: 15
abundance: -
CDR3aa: CASSPMGGVVGEQYF

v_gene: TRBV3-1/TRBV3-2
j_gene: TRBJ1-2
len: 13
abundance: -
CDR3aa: CASSQGSGVGYTF

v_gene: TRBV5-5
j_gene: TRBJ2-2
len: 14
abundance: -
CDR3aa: CASTGWGNTGELFF